The 32 T cell receptor beta chains listed next were all sequenced from one sample in a study of cytomegalovirus exposure and HLA in healthy donors. The primer mix had 60 Vbeta and 13 Jbeta primers. Measured with immunoSEQ multiplex PCR; TCRdb has only the in-frame clones, and not every one. Its clone listing holds 150,000 to 250,000 clones. The sample taken for sequencing was PBMCs. The receptors stem from a boy aged 5-17 years in good health and CMV-seronegative.

The chain carries TRBV6-5 and TRBJ2-1, with 7 bases identical to TRBD1. The CDR3 is made up of 14 amino acids. CDR1 is MNHEY, CDR2 SVGAGI, per germline. Trimming removed 4 bases from V and 7 bases from J; junction bases left unmatched: 7. CDR3 nucleotides: TGTGCCAGCAGTTGGGACAGACAAAGTAATGAGCAGTTCTTC. Translating it yields CASSWDRQSNEQFF.

The genes are TRBV20-1 and TRBJ2-2; possibly TRBD2 for D (5 bases). The CDR3 consists of 11 residues. Trimming pared 5 bases from V and 6 bases from J, leaving 7 bases between. The V gene's germline CDR1 is DFQATT and CDR2 SNEGSKA (reference sequence). As DNA, the CDR3 is TGCAGTGCTCCGAGGGCCGGGGAGCTGTTTTTT. This sequence encodes CSAPRAGELFF.

V gene TRBV7-9 combines with J gene TRBJ2-5; D possibly corresponds to TRBD1 (6 bases). The CDR3 runs to 14 residues. Trimming cost V 1 base and J 1 base, with 7 bases left between them. Germline lookup yields CDR1 SEHNR and CDR2 FQNEAQ (reference sequence). CDR3: CASSLDRAQETQYF. CDR3 DNA sequence: TGTGCCAGCAGCTTAGACAGGGCCCAAGAGACCCAGTACTTC.

The V and J genes are TRBV4-1 and TRBJ1-2, with 10 bases fitting TRBD1. The CDR3 is made up of 16 amino acids. CDR1 MGHRA and CDR2 YSYEKL come from the germline V gene. The trim removed 3 bases at V and 7 bases at J, leaving 11 bases unmatched. The CDR3 region has the DNA TGCGCCAGCAGCCATTTGACAGGGACAGGGGAGGGTGGCTACACCTTC. As protein: CASSHLTGTGEGGYTF.

The V gene is TRBV30, the J gene TRBJ1-1, with D possibly being TRBD1 (6 bases). The CDR3 consists of 13 residues. Germline CDR1 and CDR2: GTSNPN and SVGIG (reference sequence). Trimming took off 4 bases at V and 2 bases at J, with 11 bases between the two ends. The DNA for the CDR3 is TGTGCCTGGACAGGGGCGGCTAACACTGAAGCTTTCTTT. Its translation: CAWTGAANTEAFF.

The rearrangement uses TRBV11-1 and TRBJ1-2; 8 nucleotides agree with TRBD1. The CDR3 contains 11 residues. Germline CDR1 reads SGHAT; CDR2 reads FQDESV (reference sequence). The V gene end was trimmed by 9 bases and the J gene end by 5 bases; junction bases not matched to a gene: 2. The CDR3 region has the DNA TGTGCCAGTGGACAGGGTTATGGCTACACCTTC. Translated, it gives CASGQGYGYTF.

V gene TRBV5-4 combines with J gene TRBJ2-7; TRBD1 matches 9 bases. There are 16 residues in the CDR3. Per germline, CDR1 SGHNT and CDR2 YYREEE (reference sequence). Trimming took 3 bases from V and 0 from J; bases not matched to a gene: 7. The DNA of the CDR3 is TGTGCCAGCAGCTCGGGTAGGACAGGGGCCTCCTACGAGCAGTACTTC. It codes for CASSSGRTGASYEQYF.

The chain combines TRBV11-3 with TRBJ2-2; 8 bases fit TRBD2. V trimming: 5 bases; J trimming: 6 bases; junction bases outside the gene matches: 8. Per the germline V gene, CDR1 is SGHNT and CDR2 is YENEEA. This CDR3 is built from 15 residues. The CDR3, as DNA: TGTGCCAGCAGCCCCCGGGGGGGCGTAGCCGGGGAGCTGTTTTTT. It codes for CASSPRGGVAGELFF.

J is TRBJ2-5 and V is TRBV6-1; 11 positions agree with TRBD2. CDR1 is MNHNS and CDR2 is SASEGT in the germline V gene. This CDR3 contains 15 residues. The V segment lost 6 bases and the J segment 6 bases; nucleotides outside the gene matches: 9. CDR3 nucleotide sequence: TGTGCCAGCAGACTAGCGGGGGCCGAAGGACAGACCCAGTACTTC. It specifies CASRLAGAEGQTQYF.

The chain carries TRBV7-3 and TRBJ2-2; 13 nucleotides line up with TRBD2. Trimming cost V 4 bases and J 1 base; bases outside gene matches: 3. The CDR3 spans 17 residues. Germline-derived CDR1 and CDR2 are SGHTA and FQGTGA. CDR3 coding DNA: TGTGCCAGCAGCTCGCGGACTAGCGGGGGGAACACCGGGGAGCTGTTTTTT. Translated, it gives CASSSRTSGGNTGELFF.

The CDR3 DNA reads TGTGCCAGTCGATACGCTCAGACTGAAGCTTTCTTT. It is translated as CASRYAQTEAFF. This chain uses TRBV19 with TRBJ1-1; unclear D gene. Trimming removed 8 bases at V and 5 bases at J, with 12 bases between. The CDR3 runs 12 residues. Germline V CDR1 and CDR2: LNHDA, SQIVND (reference sequence).

The CDR3 bases are TGTGCCAGTAGTATTGGGAGGGAGGTCATGAACACTGAAGCTTTCTTT. Translation: CASSIGREVMNTEAFF. The chain has TRBV19 and TRBJ1-1; D remains ambiguous. Germline lookup yields CDR1 LNHDA and CDR2 SQIVND (reference sequence). The CDR3 extends over 16 amino acids. Deletions cut 3 bases from V and 0 bases from J, with 14 bases between.

This rearrangement joins TRBV7-9 to TRBJ2-3; 7 bases match TRBD2. V shed 5 bases, J shed 2 bases, and the junction held 10 bases outside the gene matches. CDR1 and CDR2 from the germline V gene are SEHNR and FQNEAQ (reference sequence). The CDR3 consists of 16 residues. Written as DNA, the CDR3 is TGTGCCAGCAGCCTAACTCCCAGCGGGGACACAGATACGCAGTATTTT. It translates to CASSLTPSGDTDTQYF.

This chain links TRBV27 with TRBJ2-7; 8 bases map to TRBD1. V lost 4 bases, J lost 5 bases, and 7 bases stayed unmatched. CDR1 and CDR2 from the germline V gene are MNHEY and SMNVEV (reference sequence). The CDR3 extends over 14 amino acids. CDR3 amino acids: CASSWQGATNEQYF. As DNA, the CDR3 is TGTGCCAGCAGTTGGCAGGGGGCTACCAACGAGCAGTACTTC.

The chain links TRBV4-1 to TRBJ2-5; 8 nucleotides line up with TRBD2. Germline V gene sequence: CDR1 MGHRA, CDR2 YSYEKL. The ends lost 1 base at V and 4 bases at J; junction bases unmatched: 20. This CDR3 is built from 20 residues. For the CDR3, the DNA is TGCGCCAGCAGCCAAGTTGGTGTTCCGTCGGGACTAGTAGTTCCAGAGACCCAGTACTTC. Amino acid sequence: CASSQVGVPSGLVVPETQYF.

The V call is TRBV7-9, the J call TRBJ2-2; D is perhaps TRBD2 (6 bases). V lost 7 bases and J lost 2, with 14 bases in between. Germline assignment: CDR1 SEHNR and CDR2 FQNEAQ (reference sequence). The CDR3 has 15 amino acids. This CDR3 is CASTSGVPNTGELFF. DNA of the CDR3: TGTGCCAGCACGTCGGGGGTGCCAAACACCGGGGAGCTGTTTTTT.

This sequence joins TRBV7-8 and TRBJ1-2, with TRBD1 matching 11 bases. V shed 0 bases, J shed 2 bases, and the junction held 2 bases outside the gene matches. This CDR3 is built from 16 residues. The V gene's germline CDR1 is SGHVS and CDR2 FQNEAQ. CDR3 in DNA: TGTGCCAGCAGCTTAGCACGGACAGGGGGCAACTATGGCTACACCTTC. Protein: CASSLARTGGNYGYTF. The whole variable domain, filled in from reference TRBV7-8 and TRBJ1-2, reads GAGVSQSPRYKVAKRGQDVALRCDPISGHVSLFWYQQALGQGPEFLTYFQNEAQLDKSGLPSDRFFAERPEGSVSTLKIQRTQQEDSAVYLCASSLARTGGNYGYTFGSGTRLTVV.

The chain uses TRBV29-1 and TRBJ2-3, with 8 positions matching TRBD1. Germline values: CDR1 SQVTM, CDR2 ANQGSEA. The CDR3 sequence is 13 residues long. V trimming: 3 bases; J trimming: 3 bases; junction bases outside the gene matches: 2. CDR3: CSVETGVTDTQYF. The CDR3 coding sequence is TGCAGCGTTGAGACAGGGGTGACAGATACGCAGTATTTT.

CDR3: CASSWTSGEGETQYF. DNA of the CDR3: TGTGCCAGCAGCTGGACTAGCGGGGAGGGGGAGACCCAGTACTTC. The chain is built from TRBV5-4 and TRBJ2-5; 12 nucleotides match TRBD2. This CDR3 comprises 15 residues. Looked up from germline, CDR1 is SGHNT and CDR2 is YYREEE (reference sequence). Losses at the gene ends were 3 bases for V and 5 bases for J; bases not matched to a gene: 5.

The CDR3 nucleotides read TGTGCCAGCAGTTACGGGCGGGACGGACCTAACTATGGCTACACCTTC. It codes for CASSYGRDGPNYGYTF. The gene calls are TRBV6-8 and TRBJ1-2; tentatively, D is TRBD1 (5 bases). Germline V gene data show CDR1 as MNHGY and CDR2 as SAAAGT. The CDR3 sequence is 16 residues long. V lost 2 bases to trimming and J lost 0 bases, with 13 bases between them.

This chain uses TRBV6-1 with TRBJ2-3, with 8 bases aligning to TRBD2. Trimming removed 10 bases from V and 6 bases from J; junction bases left unmatched: 9. The CDR3 covers 13 residues. CDR1 MNHNS and CDR2 SASEGT come from the germline V gene. The CDR3: CAIQRGWVDTQYF. CDR3 DNA: TGTGCCATCCAGCGGGGGTGGGTGGATACGCAGTATTTT.

The V gene is TRBV5-6, the J gene TRBJ2-7; the D is unclear. Trimming cost V 3 bases and J 3 bases, with 4 bases left between them. CDR3 length equals 11 residues. Germline lookup yields CDR1 SGHDT and CDR2 YYEEEE. The CDR3 sequence is CASSSLYEQYF. CDR3 sequence (DNA): TGTGCCAGCAGCTCTCTCTACGAGCAGTACTTC.

The chain links TRBV28 to TRBJ1-2; the match to TRBD1 covers 9 bases. The CDR3 covers 15 residues. Trimming took 4 bases from V and 8 from J; bases not matched to a gene: 11. CDR1 is MDHEN, CDR2 SYDVKM, per germline. CDR3 in amino acids: CASSWDRELGSGYTF. CDR3 sequence (DNA): TGTGCCAGCAGTTGGGACAGGGAATTGGGTTCCGGCTACACCTTC.

The chain recombines TRBV19 with TRBJ1-1; 7 nucleotides agree with TRBD1. V shed 4 bases, J shed 3 bases, and the junction held 2 bases outside the gene matches. CDR1 is LNHDA, CDR2 SQIVND, per germline (reference sequence). The CDR3 length is 13 residues. Here the CDR3 reads CASSSRGYTEAFF. The CDR3 DNA reads as TGTGCCAGTAGTAGCAGGGGGTACACTGAAGCTTTCTTT.

The chain carries TRBV19 and TRBJ1-1; TRBD1 might be the D (6 bases). Between the trimmed V and J ends, which lost 7 bases and 0 bases, there was a span of 12 bases. Germline CDR1 reads LNHDA; CDR2 reads SQIVND (reference sequence). This CDR3 is built from 14 residues. CDR3 region: CASNYQGLNTEAFF. The CDR3 region has the DNA TGTGCCAGTAACTACCAGGGGTTGAACACTGAAGCTTTCTTT. The full variable domain, completed using reference TRBV19 and TRBJ1-1, is DGGITQSPKYLFRKEGQNVTLSCEQNLNHDAMYWYRQDPGQGLRLIYYSQIVNDFQKGDIAEGYSVSREKKESFPLTVTSAQKNPTAFYLCASNYQGLNTEAFFGQGTRLTVV.

The chain combines TRBV6-4 with TRBJ1-3; D unclear. The CDR3 runs 14 residues. The V end was cut by 3 bases, the J end by 7 bases, with 13 bases between. The germline V gene encodes CDR1 MRHNA and CDR2 SNTAGT. The CDR3, as DNA: TGTGCCAGCAGTGAAAATGTAGCGAGGAACACCATATATTTT. Encoded protein: CASSENVARNTIYF.

The chain couples TRBV11-2 to TRBJ2-3; 9 nucleotides match TRBD2. With V trimmed by 5 bases and J by 2 bases, 8 bases remained unmatched. Germline V gives CDR1 SGHAT, CDR2 FQNNGV. The CDR3 has 16 residues. This CDR3 reads CASSVLAGAYTDTQYF. The CDR3 DNA reads TGTGCCAGCAGCGTATTAGCGGGAGCCTACACAGATACGCAGTATTTT.

The chain combines TRBV27 with TRBJ1-5; 9 bases align to TRBD1. Germline V CDR1 and CDR2: MNHEY, SMNVEV (reference sequence). The length of the CDR3 is 16 residues. Trimming took 6 bases from V and 3 from J; bases not matched to a gene: 9. CDR3 bases: TGTGCCAGCAGACGTGAGGGACAGGGAGACAATCAGCCCCAGCATTTT. As protein: CASRREGQGDNQPQHF.

The chain employs TRBV7-6 and TRBJ2-5; TRBD2 matches at 9 bases. V trimming: 3 bases; J trimming: 5 bases; junction bases outside the gene matches: 7. Germline V gene data show CDR1 as SGHVS and CDR2 as FNYEAQ. This CDR3 comprises 15 residues. The CDR3 coding sequence is TGTGCCAGCAGCTTCGGTGGAGCGGGGGGTGAGACCCAGTACTTC. This encodes CASSFGGAGGETQYF.

The chain has TRBV9 and TRBJ1-1, with D hard to call. The V gene's germline CDR1 is SGDLS and CDR2 YYNGEE. CDR3 length: 14 residues. Trimming removed 3 bases at V and 1 base at J, with 10 bases between. The CDR3 bases are TGTGCCAGCAGCGCTCTCCGACAGAACACTGAAGCTTTCTTT. Translating gives CASSALRQNTEAFF.

This chain links TRBV9 with TRBJ2-3; D is possibly TRBD2 (6 bases). Germline-derived CDR1 and CDR2 are SGDLS and YYNGEE. The V end lost 1 base, the J end lost 0 bases, and 18 bases lay between the germline ends. The CDR3 contains 18 residues. The CDR3 DNA reads as TGTGCCAGCAGCGTAACCTCAACCGGGACTTCGAGCACAGATACGCAGTATTTT. As protein: CASSVTSTGTSSTDTQYF. Complete variable domain (other parts from reference TRBV9 and TRBJ2-3): DSGVTQTPKHLITATGQRVTLRCSPRSGDLSVYWYQQSLDQGLQFLIQYYNGEERAKGNILERFSAQQFPDLHSELNLSSLELGDSALYFCASSVTSTGTSSTDTQYFGPGTRLTVL.

The chain links TRBV28 to TRBJ1-4; tentative D call: TRBD1 (6 bases). CDR1 and CDR2 from the germline V gene are MDHEN and SYDVKM. The V end was cut by 2 bases, the J end by 7 bases, with 14 bases between. The CDR3 sequence is 15 residues long. The CDR3 protein is CASSLRAWGLEKLFF. The CDR3 nucleotides read TGTGCCAGCAGTTTAAGGGCGTGGGGGCTTGAAAAACTGTTTTTT.